Sequencing of this T cell receptor (beta chain) was carried out in a study of T cells after yellow fever vaccination. This clonotype appeared many times. Germline loops: CDR1 LGHNA, CDR2 YSLEER. Trimming removed 0 bases at V and 4 bases at J, with 9 bases between. The CDR3 has 14 amino acids. In TCRdb, the 5' RACE reads were re-called with MiXCR into one record per CDR3 protein. This sample has 100,000 to 150,000 distinct CDR3 sequences; 6.5% to 9% occur once, and the top ten carry approximately 2.7%. This specimen was CD4+ T cells sorted from PBMCs, taken approximately 40 days after the first yellow fever vaccination. The J gene is TRBJ1-1, the V gene TRBV4-3; TRBD1 might be the D (5 bases). The TCR originated in a young man who received the YFV17D yellow fever vaccine. The CDR3 here is CASSQEATVTEAFF. CDR3 bases: TGCGCCAGCAGCCAAGAAGCGACAGTCACTGAAGCTTTCTTT.